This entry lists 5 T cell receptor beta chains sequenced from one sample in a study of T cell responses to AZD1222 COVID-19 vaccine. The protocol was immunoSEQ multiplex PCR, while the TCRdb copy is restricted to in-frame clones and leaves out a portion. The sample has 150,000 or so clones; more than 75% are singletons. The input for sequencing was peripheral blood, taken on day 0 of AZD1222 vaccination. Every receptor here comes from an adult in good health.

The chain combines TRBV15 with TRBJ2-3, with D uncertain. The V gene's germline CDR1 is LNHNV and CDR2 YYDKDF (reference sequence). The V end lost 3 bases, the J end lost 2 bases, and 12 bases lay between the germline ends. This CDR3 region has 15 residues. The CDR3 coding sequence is TGTGCCACCAGCAGCTTAAGGCGAATCACAGATACGCAGTATTTT. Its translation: CATSSLRRITDTQYF.

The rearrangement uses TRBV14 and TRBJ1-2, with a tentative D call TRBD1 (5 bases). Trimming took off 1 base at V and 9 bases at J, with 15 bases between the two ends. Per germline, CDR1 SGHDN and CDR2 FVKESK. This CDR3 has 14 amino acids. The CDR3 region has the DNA TGTGCCAGCAGCCAAGCTGTAGGGGATATAAGCTACACCTTC. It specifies CASSQAVGDISYTF.

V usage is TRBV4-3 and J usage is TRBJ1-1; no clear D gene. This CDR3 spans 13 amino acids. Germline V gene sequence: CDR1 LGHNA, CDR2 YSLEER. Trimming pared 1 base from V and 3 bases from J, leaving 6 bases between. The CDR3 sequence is CASSQVRYTEAFF. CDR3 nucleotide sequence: TGCGCCAGCAGCCAAGTGCGGTACACTGAAGCTTTCTTT.

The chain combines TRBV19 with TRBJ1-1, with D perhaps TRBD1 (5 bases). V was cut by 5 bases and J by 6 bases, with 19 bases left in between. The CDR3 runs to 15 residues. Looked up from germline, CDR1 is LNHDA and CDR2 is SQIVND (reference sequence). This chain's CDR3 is CASSLGQKQGPEAFF. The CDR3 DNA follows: TGTGCCAGTAGTTTAGGACAAAAACAAGGTCCTGAAGCTTTCTTT. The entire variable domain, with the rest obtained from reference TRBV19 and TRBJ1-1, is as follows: DGGITQSPKYLFRKEGQNVTLSCEQNLNHDAMYWYRQDPGQGLRLIYYSQIVNDFQKGDIAEGYSVSREKKESFPLTVTSAQKNPTAFYLCASSLGQKQGPEAFFGQGTRLTVV.

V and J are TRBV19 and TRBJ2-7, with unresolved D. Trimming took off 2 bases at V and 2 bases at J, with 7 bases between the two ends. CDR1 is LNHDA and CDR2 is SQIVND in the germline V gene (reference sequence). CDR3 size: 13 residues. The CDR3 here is CASSINVAYEQYF. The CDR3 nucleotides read TGTGCCAGTAGTATAAACGTTGCCTACGAGCAGTACTTC.